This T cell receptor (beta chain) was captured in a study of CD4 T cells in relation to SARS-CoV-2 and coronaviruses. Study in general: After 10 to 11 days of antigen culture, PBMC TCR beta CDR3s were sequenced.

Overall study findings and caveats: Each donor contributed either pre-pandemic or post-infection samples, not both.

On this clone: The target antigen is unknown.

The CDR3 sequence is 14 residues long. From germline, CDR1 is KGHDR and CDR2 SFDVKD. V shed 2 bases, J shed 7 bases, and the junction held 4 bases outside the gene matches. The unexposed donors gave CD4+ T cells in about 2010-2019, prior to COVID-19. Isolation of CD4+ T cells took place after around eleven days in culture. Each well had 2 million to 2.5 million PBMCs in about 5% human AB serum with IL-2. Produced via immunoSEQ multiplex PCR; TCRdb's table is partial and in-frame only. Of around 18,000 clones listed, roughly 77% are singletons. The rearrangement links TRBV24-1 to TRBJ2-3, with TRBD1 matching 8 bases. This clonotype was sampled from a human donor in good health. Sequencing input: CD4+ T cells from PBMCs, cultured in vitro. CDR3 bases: TGTGCCACCAGTGATTCCCGGACAGGGAATACGCAGTATTTT. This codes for CATSDSRTGNTQYF.